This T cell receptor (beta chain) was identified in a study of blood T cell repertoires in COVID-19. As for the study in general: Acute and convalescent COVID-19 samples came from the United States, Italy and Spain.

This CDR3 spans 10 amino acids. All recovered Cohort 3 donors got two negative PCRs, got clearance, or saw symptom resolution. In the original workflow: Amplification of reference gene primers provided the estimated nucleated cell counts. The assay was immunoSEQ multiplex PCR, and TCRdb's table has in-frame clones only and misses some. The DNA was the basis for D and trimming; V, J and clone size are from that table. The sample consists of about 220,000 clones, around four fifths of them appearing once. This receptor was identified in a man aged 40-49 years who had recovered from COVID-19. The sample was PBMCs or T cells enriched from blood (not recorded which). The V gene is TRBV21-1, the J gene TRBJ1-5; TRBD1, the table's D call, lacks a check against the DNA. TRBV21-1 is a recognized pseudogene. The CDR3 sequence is CASSKDSGFF. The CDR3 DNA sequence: TGTGCCAGCAGCAAAGACTCAGGCTTTTTT.